What follows is one T cell receptor (beta chain) and its context. This record comes from a study of blood T cell repertoires in COVID-19. In the study overall: There were acute and convalescent COVID-19 samples, and they came from the United States, Italy and Spain.

Trimming cost V 4 bases and J 2 bases; bases outside gene matches: 7. Germline V gene data show CDR1 as KGHDR and CDR2 as SFDVKD. The CDR3 extends over 15 amino acids. Sequenced by immunoSEQ multiplex PCR; TCRdb stores in-frame clones only, minus some. The table has 100,000 to 150,000 clones, approximately 82% seen once. Sequenced: peripheral blood. The receptor was isolated from a man older than 75 with active or convalescent COVID-19. The V and J genes are TRBV24-1 and TRBJ2-7; 7 bases align to TRBD1. Here the CDR3 reads CATSDLQGPPYEQYF. The CDR3 bases are TGTGCCACCAGTGACCTACAGGGGCCCCCCTACGAGCAGTACTTC.